This TCR beta chain was identified in a study of cytomegalovirus exposure and HLA in healthy donors. Study results and limitations: It was shown in a later analysis that HLA-associated TCR beta chains were more clonally expanded than other, equally common chains.

This PCR relied on a set of 60 Vbeta primers and 13 Jbeta primers. The assay was immunoSEQ multiplex PCR, and TCRdb's table has in-frame clones only and misses some. The sample carries over 90,000 clones, around 67% recorded once. The length of the CDR3 is 12 residues. Trimming took off 5 bases at V and 3 bases at J, with 7 bases between the two ends. Germline V lookup: CDR1 SGHTA, CDR2 FQGNSA. As for this clone: Its antigen is unknown.

The chain employs TRBV7-2 and TRBJ1-1; TRBD1 is a possible D gene (6 bases). The receptor comes from a woman in her forties or fifties in good health and CMV-seronegative. Sequencing was carried out using PBMCs. CDR3 protein: CASSRQDTEAFF. The CDR3 DNA reads TGTGCCAGCAGCCGACAGGACACTGAAGCTTTCTTT.